The next 2 T cell receptor beta chains were all read from a single sample in a study of OX40 agonist ivuxolimab in advanced cancers. Profiled with immunoSEQ multiplex PCR; TCRdb holds only in-frame clones, not every one. The top ten clones hold roughly 11% of a sample with about 72,000 clones, 75% to 90% of them seen once. The specimen was CD4+ or CD8+ T cells sorted from blood, collected in a trial of the OX40 agonist ivuxolimab. The receptors originated from an adult with an advanced solid tumor such as melanoma, head and neck, liver or kidney cancer.

The rearrangement links TRBV6-6 to TRBJ2-4; 12 nucleotides align to TRBD2. After removal of 11 bases from V and 4 bases from J, the junction contained 6 bases not matched to a gene. Germline CDR1 reads MNHNY; CDR2 reads SVGAGI (reference sequence). The CDR3 length is 14 residues. The chain's CDR3 is CASASGGEKNIQYF. The CDR3 DNA reads as TGTGCCTCGGCTAGCGGGGGGGAAAAAAACATTCAGTACTTC.

This clone is a singleton in its sample. The rearrangement uses TRBV7-9 and TRBJ2-3; the D gene is possibly TRBD2 (6 bases). Trimming shortened V by 7 bases and J by 3 bases, and 20 bases separated the two germline ends. Germline V lookup: CDR1 SEHNR, CDR2 FQNEAQ (reference sequence). The CDR3 has 16 residues. The CDR3 bases are TGTGCCAGCATCTCGACACCGAAACGGGGGACAGATACGCAGTATTTT. Protein sequence: CASISTPKRGTDTQYF.